This T cell receptor (beta chain) was obtained from a study of identical twins. Study observations and caveats: Invariant MAIT and iNKT cells could partly confound zero-insertion analyses. High-abundance cord blood beta clonotypes had fewer insertions; memory repertoires showed none.

There are 12 residues in the CDR3. Trimming cost V 7 bases and J 3 bases, with 10 bases left between them. With template switching, a universal primer site was added, and the cDNA carried unique molecular identifiers. TCRdb reprocessed the 5' RACE reads via MiXCR and lists one record per CDR3 protein. The data show around 530,000 distinct CDR3 sequences, about 15% seen once. This clonotype was detected a few times. As yet, its antigen is unknown. These sequences were also reported in another study, on yellow fever vaccine responses in identical twins. This second report adds: Twin vaccine T cell responses reportedly seemed partly convergent, partly personalized.

The TCR was taken from a young woman in good health. The sequenced sample was CD4+ T cells sorted from blood. The chain combines TRBV12-3 or TRBV12-4 with TRBJ2-7; D tentatively reads TRBD1 or TRBD2 (5 bases each). The CDR3 nucleotides are TGTGCCAGCACCCCAGGGAGCTACGAGCAGTACTTC. This sequence encodes CASTPGSYEQYF.